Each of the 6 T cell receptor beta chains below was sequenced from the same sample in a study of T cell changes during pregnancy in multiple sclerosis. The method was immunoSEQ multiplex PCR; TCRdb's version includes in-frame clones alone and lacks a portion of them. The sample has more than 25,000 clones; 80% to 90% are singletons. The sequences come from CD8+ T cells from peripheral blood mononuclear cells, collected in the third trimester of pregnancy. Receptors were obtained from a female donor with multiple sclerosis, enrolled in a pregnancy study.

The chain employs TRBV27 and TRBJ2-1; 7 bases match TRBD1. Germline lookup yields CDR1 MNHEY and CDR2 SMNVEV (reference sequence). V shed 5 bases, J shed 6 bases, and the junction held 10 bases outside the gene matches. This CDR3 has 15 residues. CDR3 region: CASSQGTVGVNEQFF. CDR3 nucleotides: TGTGCCAGCAGTCAAGGGACAGTTGGGGTCAATGAGCAGTTCTTC.

In DNA form, the CDR3 reads TGTGCCAGCAGTTACTCCTGGACTTACTACGAGCAGTACTTC. Protein: CASSYSWTYYEQYF. The J gene is TRBJ2-7, the V gene TRBV6-6; tentative D call: TRBD2 (5 bases). Germline V CDR1 and CDR2: MNHNY, SVGAGI (reference sequence). The CDR3 spans 14 residues. The V gene lost 0 bases and the J gene lost 3 bases, with 9 bases spanning the gap.

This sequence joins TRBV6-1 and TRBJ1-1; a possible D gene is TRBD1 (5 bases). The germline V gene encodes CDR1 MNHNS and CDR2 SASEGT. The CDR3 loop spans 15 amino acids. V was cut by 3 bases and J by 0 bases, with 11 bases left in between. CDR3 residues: CASSDRQRLNTEAFF. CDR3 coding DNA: TGTGCCAGCAGTGATCGACAGCGCCTGAACACTGAAGCTTTCTTT.

As DNA, the CDR3 is TGTGCCAGCAGTTACTCGAAGGCGGGGGGAGATACGCAGTATTTT. The encoded protein is CASSYSKAGGDTQYF. The chain combines TRBV6-6 with TRBJ2-3, with 8 bases fitting TRBD2. In germline, CDR1 is MNHNY, CDR2 SVGAGI (reference sequence). The V gene end was trimmed by 0 bases and the J gene end by 5 bases; junction bases not matched to a gene: 4. This CDR3 spans 15 amino acids.

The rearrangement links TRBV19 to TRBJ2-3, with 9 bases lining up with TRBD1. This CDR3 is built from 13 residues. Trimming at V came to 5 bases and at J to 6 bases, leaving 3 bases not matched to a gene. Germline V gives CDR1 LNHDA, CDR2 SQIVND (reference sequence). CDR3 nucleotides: TGTGCCAGTAGTGCACAGGGGGCGGATACGCAGTATTTT. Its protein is CASSAQGADTQYF. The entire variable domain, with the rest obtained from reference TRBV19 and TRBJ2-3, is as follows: DGGITQSPKYLFRKEGQNVTLSCEQNLNHDAMYWYRQDPGQGLRLIYYSQIVNDFQKGDIAEGYSVSREKKESFPLTVTSAQKNPTAFYLCASSAQGADTQYFGPGTRLTVL.

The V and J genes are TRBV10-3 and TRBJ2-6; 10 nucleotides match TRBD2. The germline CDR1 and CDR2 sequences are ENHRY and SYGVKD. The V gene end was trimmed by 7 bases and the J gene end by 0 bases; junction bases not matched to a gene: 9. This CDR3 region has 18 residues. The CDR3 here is CAITQGTSAYSGANVLTF. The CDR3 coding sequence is TGTGCCATCACCCAGGGGACTAGCGCCTACTCTGGGGCCAACGTCCTGACTTTC.